This section outlines one TCR beta chain sequence together with its context. The entry originates in a study of blood T cell repertoires in COVID-19. As for the study in general: Acute-phase and convalescent COVID-19 samples originated in the United States, Italy and Spain. PBMCs, B-cell-depleted T cells, or T cells were the source of the cDNA or gDNA that made up the material.

In the original workflow: Amplifying reference gene primers gave estimates of nucleated cell counts. The method was immunoSEQ multiplex PCR; TCRdb's version includes in-frame clones alone and lacks a portion of them. V and J calls and clone size come straight from that table; D and trimming were deduced from the DNA. The sample lists about 330,000 clones; approximately 87% were seen once. Germline loops: CDR1 MNHEY, CDR2 SMNVEV (reference sequence). This CDR3 spans 13 amino acids. V lost 9 bases to trimming and J lost 2 bases; unmatched junction nucleotides: 5. The receptor was derived from a woman between 50 and 59 years old with active or convalescent COVID-19. Sample: peripheral blood. The chain joins TRBV27 to TRBJ2-7; 9 positions agree with TRBD1. The CDR3 region has the DNA TGTGCCAGTCGGACAGGGGTACCCTACGAGCAGTACTTC. Translating it yields CASRTGVPYEQYF.